The 23 T cell receptor beta chains given below trace back to one sample, sequenced in a study of regulatory T cells in long-lasting Graves disease. CDR3-region Arm-PCR and iRepertoire HTBI primers produced the TCR beta libraries. TCRdb re-called the multiplex PCR reads through MiXCR, storing one row per CDR3 protein. The data show 320,000 or so distinct CDR3 sequences, 18% seen once. This sample's time point: newly diagnosed GD, antithyroid drugs for less than 3 months. The authors made the TCR library using RNA they extracted from PBMCs. The sequenced sample was peripheral blood mononuclear cells (PBMCs), obtained at new diagnosis, from a patient treated with antithyroid drugs. The receptors come from a female donor with Graves disease.

The chain combines TRBV7-9 with TRBJ2-1, with D perhaps matching TRBD1 (5 bases). The CDR3 has 13 residues. V was trimmed by 6 bases and J by 6 bases, leaving 12 bases between them. From germline, CDR1 is SEHNR and CDR2 FQNEAQ (reference sequence). The CDR3 DNA is TGTGCCAGCAGTGACAGACCTATCAATGAGCAGTTCTTC. Amino acids: CASSDRPINEQFF. Combining the CDR3 with reference TRBV7-9 and TRBJ2-1 gives the whole variable domain DTGVSQNPRHKITKRGQNVTFRCDPISEHNRLYWYRQTLGQGPEFLTYFQNEAQLEKSRLLSDRFSAERPKGSFSTLEIQRTEQGDSAMYLCASSDRPINEQFFGPGTRLTVL.

This clonotype was picked up many times. V gene TRBV25-1 combines with J gene TRBJ2-5; 9 nucleotides align to TRBD2. Germline values: CDR1 MGHDK, CDR2 SYGVNS. CDR3 length: 16 amino acids. Here the CDR3 reads CASKTSGSLLGETQYF. DNA of the CDR3: TGTGCGTCCAAGACTAGCGGAAGTCTTTTGGGGGAGACCCAGTACTTC.

This clonotype was observed a few times. V is TRBV6-5 and J is TRBJ2-6; D ambiguous. Germline V gene data show CDR1 as MNHEY and CDR2 as SVGAGI. CDR3 size: 17 residues. The ends were cut back, 0 bases at V and 0 bases at J, with 9 bases in the middle. CDR3 sequence (DNA): TGTGCCAGCAGTTACTCGGTCACCCCCTCTGGGGCCAACGTCCTGACTTTC. It codes for CASSYSVTPSGANVLTF.

In its sample, this clonotype was seen once. The chain uses TRBV28 and TRBJ2-1; 8 bases are a match to TRBD1. This CDR3 is 15 amino acids long. Germline CDR1 is MDHEN and CDR2 is SYDVKM. V trimming: 2 bases; J trimming: 12 bases; junction bases outside the gene matches: 12. CDR3 protein: CASSLRGTGRSGQFF. CDR3 sequence (DNA): TGTGCCAGCAGTTTACGAGGGACAGGCAGATCTGGGCAGTTCTTC.

This clonotype was recorded at least ten times. The chain employs TRBV15 and TRBJ2-4; possibly TRBD1 for D (5 bases). Trimming removed 2 bases from V and 2 bases from J, with 19 bases in between. Germline lookup yields CDR1 LNHNV and CDR2 YYDKDF (reference sequence). The CDR3 runs 18 residues. This CDR3 is CATSRSLGAGRSKNIQYF. Here the CDR3 DNA reads TGTGCCACCAGCAGAAGCCTTGGGGCTGGTCGGTCCAAAAACATTCAGTACTTC. The full variable domain, in which reference TRBV15 and TRBJ2-4 provide the parts outside the CDR3, is DAMVIQNPRYQVTQFGKPVTLSCSQTLNHNVMYWYQQKSSQAPKLLFHYYDKDFNNEADTPDNFQSRRPNTSFCFLDIRSPGLGDTAMYLCATSRSLGAGRSKNIQYFGAGTRLSVL.

The sample holds many counts of this clonotype. The J gene is TRBJ2-7, the V gene TRBV10-1; D perhaps matches TRBD2 (5 bases). Germline V CDR1 and CDR2: WNHNN, SYGVQD (reference sequence). The CDR3 totals 13 residues. V shed 8 bases and J shed 1 base, with 12 bases lying between them. The CDR3 bases are TGCGCCAGCCCGAGGGCCCCGTCCTACGAGCAGTACTTC. It encodes CASPRAPSYEQYF.

This clonotype was seen repeatedly, ten times or more. This may come from a read error, since a much larger clone is one base off. The chain employs TRBV7-6 and TRBJ2-5; D is unresolved. The germline gives CDR1 SGHVS, CDR2 FNYEAQ. The CDR3 covers 11 residues. Trimming removed 6 bases from V and 3 bases from J, with 5 bases in between. The CDR3 spells CASSYEETQYF. The CDR3 nucleotides read TGTGCCAGCAGTTACGAAGAGACCCAGTACTTC.

There are many counts of this clonotype. The CDR3 coding sequence is TGTGCCAGCAGGTCTTCCGACGAAACCTACGAGCAGTACTTC. Its translation is CASRSSDETYEQYF. The chain carries TRBV7-9 and TRBJ2-7; D is undetermined. The CDR3 has 14 residues. Germline lookup yields CDR1 SEHNR and CDR2 FQNEAQ (reference sequence). V lost 6 bases, J lost 2 bases, and 14 bases lay in between.

V usage is TRBV9 and J usage is TRBJ2-1; D unresolved. CDR3 length: 14 amino acids. The ends were cut back, 4 bases at V and 2 bases at J, with 10 bases in the middle. CDR1 and CDR2 from the germline V gene are SGDLS and YYNGEE. As DNA, the CDR3 is TGTGCCAGCAGCCCCGGTCCCCCCTACAATGAGCAGTTCTTC. Translated: CASSPGPPYNEQFF.

Many counts were recorded for this clonotype. This chain joins TRBV28 and TRBJ1-2; 9 bases line up with TRBD1. The CDR3 spans 13 residues. Trimming removed 5 bases from V and 7 bases from J; junction bases left unmatched: 5. CDR1 and CDR2 (germline): MDHEN, SYDVKM. The CDR3 loop reads CASSNDRGFGYTF. The CDR3 DNA follows: TGTGCCAGCAGTAATGACAGGGGGTTTGGCTACACCTTC.

The rearrangement joins TRBV18 to TRBJ1-4; unclear D gene. Per germline, CDR1 KGHSH and CDR2 LQKENI. V lost 2 bases, J lost 3 bases, and 13 bases lay in between. The CDR3 runs 16 residues. The CDR3 DNA sequence: TGTGCCAGCTCACCATTCCTTACGCAGGCTAATGAAAAACTGTTTTTT. Translation gives CASSPFLTQANEKLFF.

This clonotype occurred many times. The V and J genes are TRBV3-1 and TRBJ1-2, with unresolved D. V was shortened by 4 bases and J by 8 bases, with 17 bases between the two germline ends. The CDR3 covers 14 residues. Germline CDR1 is LGHDT and CDR2 is YNNKEL (reference sequence). This CDR3 is CASSLSSGTFGYTF. The CDR3 coding sequence is TGTGCCAGCAGCCTCTCGTCGGGTACTTTCGGCTACACCTTC.

This clonotype was observed at least ten times. V and J are TRBV27 and TRBJ2-2, with D perhaps matching TRBD2 (6 bases). Trimming removed 8 bases at V and 4 bases at J, with 14 bases between. The CDR3 is 14 residues long. CDR1 is MNHEY, CDR2 SMNVEV, per germline (reference sequence). The CDR3 loop is CASLRVGSTGELFF. CDR3 DNA sequence: TGTGCCAGCCTTCGGGTCGGGAGCACCGGGGAGCTGTTTTTT.

This clonotype was seen ten or more times. This sequence joins TRBV3-1 and TRBJ2-3; 7 bases fit TRBD2. V trimming: 1 base; J trimming: 2 bases; junction bases outside the gene matches: 9. From germline, CDR1 is LGHDT and CDR2 YNNKEL (reference sequence). The length of the CDR3 is 17 residues. The CDR3 DNA reads as TGTGCCAGCAGCCAAGTTTCGGCTAGCGGTCTCACAGATACGCAGTATTTT. As protein: CASSQVSASGLTDTQYF.

The genes are TRBV6-5 and TRBJ2-2; tentatively, D is TRBD2 (5 bases). This CDR3 comprises 16 residues. V was shortened by 0 bases and J by 4 bases, with 12 bases between the two germline ends. Germline-derived CDR1 and CDR2 are MNHEY and SVGAGI. The CDR3 coding sequence is TGTGCCAGCAGTTACTCGAATCCGGGGTTCACCGGGGAGCTGTTTTTT. Its protein is CASSYSNPGFTGELFF.

This clonotype was detected ten times or more. The chain combines TRBV20-1 with TRBJ2-5; no clear D gene. CDR3 length: 13 amino acids. Trimming pared 3 bases from V and 5 bases from J, leaving 13 bases between. Germline-derived CDR1 and CDR2 are DFQATT and SNEGSKA (reference sequence). As DNA, the CDR3 is TGCAGTGCTAGTCGCCAGGCTCGGGAGACCCAGTACTTC. It codes for CSASRQARETQYF.

The sample holds one count of this clonotype. V gene TRBV7-9 combines with J gene TRBJ2-3; D uncertain. Deletions cut 3 bases from V and 2 bases from J, with 9 bases between. CDR3 size: 14 residues. CDR1 and CDR2 (germline): SEHNR, FQNEAQ (reference sequence). The CDR3 is CASSFGRYTDTQYF. The CDR3 DNA reads as TGTGCCAGCAGCTTCGGGCGATACACAGATACGCAGTATTTT.

The rearrangement uses TRBV28 and TRBJ2-7, with D perhaps TRBD2 (5 bases). The germline CDR1 and CDR2 sequences are MDHEN and SYDVKM. The CDR3 is 13 amino acids. V lost 3 bases, J lost 4 bases, and 10 bases lay in between. In nucleotides, the CDR3 is TGTGCCAGCAGTTTTGGGAGCTGGTACGAGCAGTACTTC. It codes for CASSFGSWYEQYF.

This clonotype was found a few times. One base away lies a much larger clone, so this may be a sequencing read error. J is TRBJ2-1 and V is TRBV11-3, with D unclear. This CDR3 contains 12 residues. Trimming cost V 5 bases and J 5 bases, with 7 bases left between them. Per the germline V gene, CDR1 is SGHNT and CDR2 is YENEEA. CDR3 amino acids: CASSVQNNEQFF. The CDR3 region has the DNA TGTGCCAGCAGCGTCCAGAACAATGAGCAGTTCTTC. Combining the CDR3 with reference TRBV11-3 and TRBJ2-1 gives the whole variable domain EAGVVQSPRYKIIEKKQPVAFWCNPISGHNTLYWYLQNLGQGPELLIRYENEEAVDDSQLPKDRFSAERLKGVDSTLKIQPAELGDSAVYLCASSVQNNEQFFGPGTRLTVL.

This chain uses TRBV12-3 or TRBV12-4 with TRBJ2-5; 8 nucleotides line up with TRBD2. V was pared by 5 bases and J by 1 base, with 6 bases of the junction left unmatched. The CDR3 is made up of 15 amino acids. The CDR3: CASSTLADIQETQYF. CDR3 sequence (DNA): TGTGCCAGCAGTACACTAGCGGACATCCAAGAGACCCAGTACTTC.

This clonotype was observed many times. This sequence joins TRBV20-1 and TRBJ2-1, with 10 bases lining up with TRBD2. The CDR3 runs 13 residues. Germline assignment: CDR1 DFQATT and CDR2 SNEGSKA (reference sequence). The J segment lost 6 bases and the V segment lost 1 base, leaving 0 bases of the junction unmatched. The CDR3 nucleotides read TGCAGTGCTAGAGGACTAGCGGGCAATGAGCAGTTCTTC. This encodes CSARGLAGNEQFF.

This clonotype was observed many times. The genes are TRBV11-2 and TRBJ2-7; no reliable D call. V lost 3 bases and J 2 bases, leaving 14 bases between the germline ends. The CDR3 extends over 15 amino acids. Germline V lookup: CDR1 SGHAT, CDR2 FQNNGV. CDR3 protein: CASSFLEPFTYEQYF. DNA for the CDR3: TGTGCCAGCAGCTTCCTAGAGCCTTTTACCTACGAGCAGTACTTC.

This chain links TRBV27 with TRBJ1-3; no definite D call. This CDR3 has 14 amino acids. Germline CDR1 reads MNHEY; CDR2 reads SMNVEV (reference sequence). Trimming took off 4 bases at V and 4 bases at J, with 11 bases between the two ends. In nucleotides, the CDR3 is TGTGCCAGCAGTTCTTTGGGGAACGGAAACACCATATATTTT. Its protein is CASSSLGNGNTIYF.